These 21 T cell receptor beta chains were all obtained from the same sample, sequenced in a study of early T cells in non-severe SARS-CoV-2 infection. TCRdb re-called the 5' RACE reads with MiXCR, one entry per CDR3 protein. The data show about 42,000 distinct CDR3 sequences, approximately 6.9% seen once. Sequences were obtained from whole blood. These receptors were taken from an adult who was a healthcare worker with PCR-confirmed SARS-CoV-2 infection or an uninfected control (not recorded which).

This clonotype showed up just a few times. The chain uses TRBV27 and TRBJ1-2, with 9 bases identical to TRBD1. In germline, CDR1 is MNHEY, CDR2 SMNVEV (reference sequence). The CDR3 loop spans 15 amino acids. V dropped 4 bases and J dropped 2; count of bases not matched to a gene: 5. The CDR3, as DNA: TGTGCCAGCAGTTACAGGGGGCGAGGGAACTATGGCTACACCTTC. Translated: CASSYRGRGNYGYTF.

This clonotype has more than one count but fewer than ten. DNA for the CDR3: TGTGCCAGCAGTTTTATGAGGACTGAAGCTTTCTTT. Encoded protein: CASSFMRTEAFF. J is TRBJ1-1 and V is TRBV6-2 or TRBV6-3; D is ambiguous. The CDR3 has 12 residues. CDR1 is MNHEY, CDR2 SVGEGT, per germline. The germline V and J ends were trimmed by 4 bases and 5 bases, with 8 bases remaining between them.

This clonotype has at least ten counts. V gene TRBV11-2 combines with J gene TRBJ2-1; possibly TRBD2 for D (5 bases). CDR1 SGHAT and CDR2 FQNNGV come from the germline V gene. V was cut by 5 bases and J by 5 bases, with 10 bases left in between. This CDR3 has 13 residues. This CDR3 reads CASSPGFHNEQFF. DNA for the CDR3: TGTGCCAGCAGCCCGGGGTTCCACAATGAGCAGTTCTTC.

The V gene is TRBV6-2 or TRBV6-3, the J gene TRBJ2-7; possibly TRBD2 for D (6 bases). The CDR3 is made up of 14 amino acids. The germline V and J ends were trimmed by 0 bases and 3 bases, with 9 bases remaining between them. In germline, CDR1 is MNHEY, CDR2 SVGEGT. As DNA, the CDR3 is TGTGCCAGCAGTTACTCGTGGCGGGACTACGAGCAGTACTTC. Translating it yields CASSYSWRDYEQYF.

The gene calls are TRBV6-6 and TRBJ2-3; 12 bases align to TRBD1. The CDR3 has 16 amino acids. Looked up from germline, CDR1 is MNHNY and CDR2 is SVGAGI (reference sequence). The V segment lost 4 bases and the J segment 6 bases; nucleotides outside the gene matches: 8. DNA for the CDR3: TGTGCCAGCAGTTCCCGGGACAGGGGGCGCAGGGATACGCAGTATTTT. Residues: CASSSRDRGRRDTQYF.

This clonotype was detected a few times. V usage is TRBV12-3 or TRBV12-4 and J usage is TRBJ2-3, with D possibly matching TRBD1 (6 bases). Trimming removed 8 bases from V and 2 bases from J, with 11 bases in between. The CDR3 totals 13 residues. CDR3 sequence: CASVQGPTDTQYF. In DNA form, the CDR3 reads TGTGCCAGCGTCCAGGGGCCCACAGATACGCAGTATTTT.

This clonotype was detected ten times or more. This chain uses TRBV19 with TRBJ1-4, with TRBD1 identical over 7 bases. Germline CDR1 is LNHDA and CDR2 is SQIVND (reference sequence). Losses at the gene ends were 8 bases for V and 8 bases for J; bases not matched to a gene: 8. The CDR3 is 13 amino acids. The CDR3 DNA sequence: TGTGCCAGTTTTGACAGGGATGGAGAAAAACTGTTTTTT. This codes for CASFDRDGEKLFF.

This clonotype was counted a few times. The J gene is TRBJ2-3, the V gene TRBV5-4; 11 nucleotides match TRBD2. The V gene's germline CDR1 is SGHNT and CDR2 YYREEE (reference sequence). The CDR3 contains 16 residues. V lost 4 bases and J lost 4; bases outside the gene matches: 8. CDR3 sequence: CASSRTSGRTADTQYF. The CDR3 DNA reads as TGTGCCAGCAGCAGGACTAGCGGGCGGACCGCAGATACGCAGTATTTT.

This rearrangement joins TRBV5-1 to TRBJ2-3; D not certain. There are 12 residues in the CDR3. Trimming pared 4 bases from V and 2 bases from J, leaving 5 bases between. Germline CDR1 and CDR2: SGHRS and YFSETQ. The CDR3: CASSMDTDTQYF. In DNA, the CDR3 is TGCGCCAGCAGCATGGACACAGATACGCAGTATTTT.

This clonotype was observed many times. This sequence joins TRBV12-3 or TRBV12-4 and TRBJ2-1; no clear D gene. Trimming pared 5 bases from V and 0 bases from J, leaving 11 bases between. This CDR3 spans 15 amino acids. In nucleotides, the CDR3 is TGTGCCAGCAGTCCCGGCGGTTTCTCCTACAATGAGCAGTTCTTC. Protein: CASSPGGFSYNEQFF.

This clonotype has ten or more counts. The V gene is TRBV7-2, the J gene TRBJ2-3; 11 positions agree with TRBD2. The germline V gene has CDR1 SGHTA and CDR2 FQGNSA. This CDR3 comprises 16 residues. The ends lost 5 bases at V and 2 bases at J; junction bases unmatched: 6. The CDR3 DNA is TGTGCCAGCAGCCCCCCGGGACTAGCGGACACAGATACGCAGTATTTT. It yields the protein CASSPPGLADTDTQYF.

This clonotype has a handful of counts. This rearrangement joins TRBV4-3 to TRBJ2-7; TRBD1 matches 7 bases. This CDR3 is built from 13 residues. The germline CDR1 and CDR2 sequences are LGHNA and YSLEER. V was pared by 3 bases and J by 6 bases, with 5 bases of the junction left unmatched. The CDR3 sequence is CASSQGTALEQYF. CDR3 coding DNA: TGCGCCAGCAGCCAGGGGACAGCCCTCGAGCAGTACTTC.

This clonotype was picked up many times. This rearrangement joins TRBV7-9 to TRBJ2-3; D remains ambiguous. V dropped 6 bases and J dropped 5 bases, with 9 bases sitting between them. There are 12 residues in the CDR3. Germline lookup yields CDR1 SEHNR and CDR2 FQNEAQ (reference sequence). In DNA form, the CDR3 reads TGTGCCAGCAGAACGGGTGAAGATACGCAGTATTTT. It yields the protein CASRTGEDTQYF.

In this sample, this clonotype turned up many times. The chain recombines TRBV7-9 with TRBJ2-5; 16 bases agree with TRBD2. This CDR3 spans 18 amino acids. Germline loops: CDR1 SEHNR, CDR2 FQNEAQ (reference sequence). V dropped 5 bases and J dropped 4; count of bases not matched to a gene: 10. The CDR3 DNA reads TGTGCCAGCAGCAAACGCGGGACTAGCGGGGGGGCCGGAGAGACCCAGTACTTC. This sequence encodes CASSKRGTSGGAGETQYF.

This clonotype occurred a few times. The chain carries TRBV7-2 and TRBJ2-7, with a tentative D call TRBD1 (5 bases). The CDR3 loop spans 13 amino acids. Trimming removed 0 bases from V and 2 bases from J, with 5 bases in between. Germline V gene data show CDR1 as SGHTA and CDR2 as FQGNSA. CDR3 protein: CASSLAGAYEQYF. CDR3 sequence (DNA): TGTGCCAGCAGCTTAGCAGGGGCCTACGAGCAGTACTTC.

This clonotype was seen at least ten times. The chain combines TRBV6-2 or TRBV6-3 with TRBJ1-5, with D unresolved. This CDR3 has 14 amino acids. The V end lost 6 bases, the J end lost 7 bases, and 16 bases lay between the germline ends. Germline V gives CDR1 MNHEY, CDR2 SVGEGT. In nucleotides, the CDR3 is TGTGCCAGCAGGATTCAGGAGAACAGACAGCCCCAGCATTTT. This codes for CASRIQENRQPQHF.

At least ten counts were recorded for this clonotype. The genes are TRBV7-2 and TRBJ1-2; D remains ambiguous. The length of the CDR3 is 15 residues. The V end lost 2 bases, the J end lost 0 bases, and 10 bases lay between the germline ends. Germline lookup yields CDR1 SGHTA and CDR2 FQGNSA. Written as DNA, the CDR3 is TGTGCCAGCAGCTTAACATCCAGAACTAACTATGGCTACACCTTC. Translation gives CASSLTSRTNYGYTF.

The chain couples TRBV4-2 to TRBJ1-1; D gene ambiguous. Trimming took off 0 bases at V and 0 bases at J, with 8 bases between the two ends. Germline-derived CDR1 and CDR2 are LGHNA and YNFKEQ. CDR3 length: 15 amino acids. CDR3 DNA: TGTGCCAGCAGCCAAGAGCAACAGATGAACACTGAAGCTTTCTTT. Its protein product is CASSQEQQMNTEAFF.

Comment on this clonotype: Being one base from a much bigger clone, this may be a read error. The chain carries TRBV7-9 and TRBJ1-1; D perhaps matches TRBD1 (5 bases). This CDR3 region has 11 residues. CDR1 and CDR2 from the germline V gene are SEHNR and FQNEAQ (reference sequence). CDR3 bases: TGTGCCAACAGCTTAACAGGTGAAGCTTTCTTT. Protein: CANSLTGEAFF.

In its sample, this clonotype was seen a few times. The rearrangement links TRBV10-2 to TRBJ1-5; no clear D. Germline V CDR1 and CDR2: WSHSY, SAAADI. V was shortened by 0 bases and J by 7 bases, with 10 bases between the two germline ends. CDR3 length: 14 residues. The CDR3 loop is CASSESLVRQPQHF. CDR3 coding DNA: TGCGCCAGCAGTGAGTCGCTGGTGAGGCAGCCCCAGCATTTT.

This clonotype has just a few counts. CDR3 nucleotides: TGCGCCAGCGGGAGGACAGGAACCTTCTCTGGAAACACCATATATTTT. This codes for CASGRTGTFSGNTIYF. This chain connects TRBV4-1 to TRBJ1-3, with 7 positions matching TRBD1. CDR1 is MGHRA and CDR2 is YSYEKL in the germline V gene. V gave up 8 bases and J gave up 0 bases; unmatched junction bases: 10. The length of the CDR3 is 16 residues.